This TCR beta chain was identified during a study of blood T cells in healthy people across ages. General study results and limits: Among T cells, TCR beta diversity per million cells dropped roughly linearly as age rose.

The CDR3 consists of 14 residues. Germline CDR1 SEHNR, CDR2 FQNEAQ (reference sequence). Trimming took 5 bases from V and 7 from J, leaving 15 bases between them. A few counts support this clonotype. The antigen remains undetermined. The draw of peripheral blood yielded ten milliliters from each donor. The extraction recovered at least 6 micrograms of total RNA per sample. A sample-barcoded 5' primer and a J-beta primer mix were used in a second PCR of roughly 7 to 11 cycles. Each cDNA molecule was tagged by a template-switch adaptor with 12 random nucleotides. From the 5' RACE reads, TCRdb called clonotypes with MiXCR, one entry per CDR3 protein. The sample lists some 1,800,000 distinct CDR3 sequences; roughly two fifths were seen once.

Sequencing was performed on blood. The chain links TRBV7-9 to TRBJ2-4, with D tentatively TRBD1 or TRBD2 (6 bases each). The TCR sequence derives from a human donor in good health. Here the CDR3 reads CASSPTGAGNIQYF. For the CDR3, the DNA is TGTGCCAGCAGCCCTACGGGGGCCGGGAACATTCAGTACTTC. Complete variable domain (other parts from reference TRBV7-9 and TRBJ2-4): DTGVSQNPRHKITKRGQNVTFRCDPISEHNRLYWYRQTLGQGPEFLTYFQNEAQLEKSRLLSDRFSAERPKGSFSTLEIQRTEQGDSAMYLCASSPTGAGNIQYFGAGTRLSVL.